The present T cell receptor (beta chain) was sequenced within a study of shared clonotypes between healthy human individuals. The study's findings and limits: The researchers took only blood, and tissue repertoires probably look different.

It was approximately 280 ng DNA, 25,000 to 35,000 T cell genomes, that went into each replicate PCR of unsorted PBMC. Method: immunoSEQ multiplex PCR; TCRdb's copy keeps in-frame clones and lacks some. The data contain fewer than 600,000 clones, 79% of them seen just once; the ten biggest clones take up approximately 13%. A word on this clone: Its antigen is as yet unknown. The identical CDR3 is also encoded by other nucleotide sequences in the sample.

This CDR3 contains 13 residues. Germline assignment: CDR1 SGDLS and CDR2 YYNGEE. V was shortened by 0 bases and J by 4 bases, with 5 bases between the two germline ends. The clonotype originates from a woman in her thirties or forties in good health. Some clones in this sample may be carry-over from other donors' samples. The chain couples TRBV9 to TRBJ1-5; D call uncertain. The source material was PBMCs. CDR3 in DNA: TGTGCCAGCAGCGTAGGAGAGAATCAGCCCCAGCATTTT. It specifies CASSVGENQPQHF.